This TCR beta chain was recorded in a study of vaccination and CD4 T cells after COVID-19. As to this clonotype: Its target is not known.

The CDR3 is made up of 15 amino acids. V lost 3 bases to trimming and J lost 6 bases; unmatched junction nucleotides: 7. Germline values: CDR1 MDHEN, CDR2 SYDVKM. Oncomine TCR Beta short-read sequencing was applied to DNA from cultured CD4+ T cells. TCRdb redid the calling of the PCR reads with MiXCR, one entry per CDR3 protein. The sample shows roughly 15,000 distinct CDR3 sequences, roughly 59% of them seen only once. Treatment given: roughly ten-day PBMC culture with coronavirus spike peptide pools or control peptides (ViraFEST assay). V and J are TRBV28 and TRBJ2-3; 9 bases line up with TRBD2. The TCR was taken from a human donor who had recovered from COVID-19. This material consisted of CD4+ T cells from blood, cultured in vitro, taken after SARS-CoV-2 vaccination. In DNA form, the CDR3 reads TGTGCCAGCAGTTTGGCGGGAGGGCCCGGGGATACGCAGTATTTT. Translated, it gives CASSLAGGPGDTQYF.